The rows below give T cell receptor beta chains drawn from one sample of a study of identical twins. Each CDR3 protein gets one entry after TCRdb re-called the 5' RACE reads with MiXCR. The sample lists about 530,000 distinct CDR3 sequences, approximately 16% occurring once. These data also featured in a second study, about yellow fever vaccine responses in identical twins.

Sequencing input: CD4+ T cells sorted from blood. The receptors stem from a woman between 18 and 30 years old in good health. CDR3s include the opening cysteine and the closing phenylalanine or tryptophan. The D gene is left open where the match is weak. The size of a clone is reported for some rows only, either as once, few or many, or as a class for expanded clones.

clone_size j_call d_call cdr3_length v_call cdr3_nt cdr3_aa
few TRBJ2-2 TRBD1 16 TRBV6-1 TGTGCCAGCAGTGAGACAGGGACGGTGAACACCGGGGAGCTGTTTTTT CASSETGTVNTGELFF
few TRBJ1-1 NA 16 TRBV10-3 TGTGCCATCAGTGAGTCGCTCGCCGGGGGATACACTGAAGCTTTCTTT CAISESLAGGYTEAFF
few TRBJ2-1 NA 15 TRBV19 TGTGCCAGTAGTACCTCGGGCAGGGTCCTAAATGAGCAGTTCTTC CASSTSGRVLNEQFF
many TRBJ2-1 TRBD2 14 TRBV12-3/TRBV12-4 TGTGCCAGCAGTTTAGGGCTAGCGGGAGGGAAGCAGTTCTTC CASSLGLAGGKQFF
NA TRBJ2-3 TRBD2 15 TRBV3-1 TGTGCCAGCAGTCCAGGACTAGCGGTTACAGATACGCAGTATTTT CASSPGLAVTDTQYF
NA TRBJ2-7 TRBD2 15 TRBV5-5 TGTGCCAGCAGCCGCGGTCCAGCGGGAGGGTACGAGCAGTACTTC CASSRGPAGGYEQYF
few TRBJ2-2 NA 17 TRBV7-3 TGTGCCAGCAGCTTATTAGGTGCCGCAGGATCCACCGGGGAGCTGTTTTTT CASSLLGAAGSTGELFF
few TRBJ2-1 TRBD1 15 TRBV5-1 TGCGCCAGCAGCCGGGACAGGGTATTCAACAATGAGCAGTTCTTC CASSRDRVFNNEQFF
NA TRBJ1-3 TRBD1 14 TRBV20-1 TGCAGTGCTAGTCGGGACAGGGATCGAGACACCATATATTTT CSASRDRDRDTIYF
few TRBJ2-1 TRBD2 16 TRBV6-1 TGTGCCAGCAGTGTCCCTAGCGGGAGTTCCTACAATGAGCAGTTCTTC CASSVPSGSSYNEQFF
NA TRBJ2-3 TRBD2 19 TRBV20-1 TGCAGTGCTAGCTATGCTTGGACCGCCGGGACTAGCATCACAGATACGCAGTATTTT CSASYAWTAGTSITDTQYF
NA TRBJ2-1 TRBD2 16 TRBV5-1 TGCGCCAGCAGCTTCCTACGACTAGCTGAGGGCAATGAGCAGTTCTTC CASSFLRLAEGNEQFF
few TRBJ2-1 TRBD1 15 TRBV11-3 TGTGCCAGCAGCACCCGGACAGGGTTATGGGTTGAGCAGTTCTTC CASSTRTGLWVEQFF
NA TRBJ1-1 NA 14 TRBV3-1 TGTGCCAGCAGCCTTTTGAGACAGAACACTGAAGCTTTCTTT CASSLLRQNTEAFF
NA TRBJ2-3 NA 11 TRBV7-9 TGTGCCAGCAGCCCCTTTGAGGCGCAGTATTTT CASSPFEAQYF
many TRBJ2-5 NA 14 TRBV5-1 TGCGCCAGCAGCTTGGACCCCGGGGTAGAGACCCAGTACTTC CASSLDPGVETQYF
few TRBJ2-3 NA 14 TRBV28 TGTGCCAGCAGTTTACCTTGGGGCGGGGATACGCAGTATTTT CASSLPWGGDTQYF
few TRBJ2-2 NA 14 TRBV6-2/TRBV6-3 TGTGCCAGCACGCGGGGTAGGAACACCGGGGAGCTGTTTTTT CASTRGRNTGELFF
NA TRBJ2-2 NA 14 TRBV12-5 TGTGCTAGTGGTCGACTAGGGGGAACCGGGGAGCTGTTTTTT CASGRLGGTGELFF
many TRBJ2-3 TRBD1 13 TRBV20-1 TGCAGTGCTCTAGGACAGGGCACAGATACGCAGTATTTT CSALGQGTDTQYF
NA TRBJ1-1 TRBD1 14 TRBV12-3/TRBV12-4 TGTGCCAGCAGAACAGGGGCGATGAACACTGAAGCTTTCTTT CASRTGAMNTEAFF
few TRBJ1-5 NA 15 TRBV19 TGTGCCAGTAGTACAGGGGCTACAATGACTCAGCCCCAGCATTTT CASSTGATMTQPQHF
NA TRBJ1-2 TRBD1 13 TRBV5-6 TGTGCCAGCAGCAAGGGACAGGGAGTTGGCTACACCTTC CASSKGQGVGYTF